The source of this T cell receptor beta chain is a study of regulatory and conventional T cells in RAG deficiency. The CDR3 length is 14 residues. Germline V gene sequence: CDR1 SQVTM, CDR2 ANQGSEA. The germline V and J ends were trimmed by 8 bases and 4 bases, with 20 bases remaining between them. Libraries were prepared by immunoSEQ multiplex PCR; TCRdb keeps only in-frame clonotypes and omits some of them. The sample records over 10,000 clones, approximately 93% being singletons. Genomic DNA came from blood conventional CD4+ T cells gated CD25-low CD127-high. This sample also appeared in a second study, on regulatory T cells. This second report adds: Amplification used 52 TRBV primers and 13 TRBJ primers.

Source material: CD4+ effector T cells sorted from blood. The V call is TRBV29-1, the J call TRBJ1-2, with D maybe TRBD1 (5 bases). This clonotype originated in a human donor in good health. The CDR3 here is CSTPRGGGAYGYTF. Written as DNA, the CDR3 is TGCAGCACCCCTCGGGGCGGCGGCGCCTATGGCTACACCTTC.